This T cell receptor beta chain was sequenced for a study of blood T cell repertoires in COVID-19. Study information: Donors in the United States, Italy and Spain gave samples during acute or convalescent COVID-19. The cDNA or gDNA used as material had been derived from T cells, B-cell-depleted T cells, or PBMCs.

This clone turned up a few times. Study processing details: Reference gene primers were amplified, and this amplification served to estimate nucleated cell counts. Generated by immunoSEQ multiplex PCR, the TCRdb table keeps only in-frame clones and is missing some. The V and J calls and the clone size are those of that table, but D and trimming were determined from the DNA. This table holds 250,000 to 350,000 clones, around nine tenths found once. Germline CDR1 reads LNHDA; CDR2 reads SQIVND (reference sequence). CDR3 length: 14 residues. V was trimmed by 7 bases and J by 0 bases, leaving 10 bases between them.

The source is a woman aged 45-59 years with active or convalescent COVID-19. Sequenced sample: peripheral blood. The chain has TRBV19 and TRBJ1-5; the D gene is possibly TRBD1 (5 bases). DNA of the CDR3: TGTGCCAGTAACGGGGGGGGTAGCAATCAGCCCCAGCATTTT. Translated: CASNGGGSNQPQHF.